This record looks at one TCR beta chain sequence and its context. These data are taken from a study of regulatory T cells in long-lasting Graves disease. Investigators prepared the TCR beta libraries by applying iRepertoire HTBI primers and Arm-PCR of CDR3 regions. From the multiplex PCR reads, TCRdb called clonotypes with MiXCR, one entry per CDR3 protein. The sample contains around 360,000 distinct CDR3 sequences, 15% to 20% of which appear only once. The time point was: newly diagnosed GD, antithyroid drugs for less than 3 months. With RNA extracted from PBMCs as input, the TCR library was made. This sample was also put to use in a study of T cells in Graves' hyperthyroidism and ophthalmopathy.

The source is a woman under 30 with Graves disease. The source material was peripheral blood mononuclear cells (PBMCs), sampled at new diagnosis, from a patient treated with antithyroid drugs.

The CDR3 coding sequence is TGTGCCAGCAGTGAAATGGGGGGCTCGAAAGAGACCCAGTACTTC. It is translated as CASSEMGGSKETQYF. The chain links TRBV2 to TRBJ2-5, with D perhaps assigned TRBD1 or TRBD2 (6 bases each). V lost 2 bases to trimming and J lost 3 bases, with 13 bases between them. The CDR3 runs 15 residues. The V gene's germline CDR1 is SNHLY and CDR2 FYNNEI.